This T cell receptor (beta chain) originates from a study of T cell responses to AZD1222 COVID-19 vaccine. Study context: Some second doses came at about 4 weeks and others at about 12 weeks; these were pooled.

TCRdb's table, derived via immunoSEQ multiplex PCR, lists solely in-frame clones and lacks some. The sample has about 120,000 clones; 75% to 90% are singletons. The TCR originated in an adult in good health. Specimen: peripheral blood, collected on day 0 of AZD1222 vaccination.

Here the CDR3 reads CASSYGYALRYRETQYF. CDR3 in DNA: TGTGCCAGCAGTTACGGATACGCGCTTCGATATCGGGAGACCCAGTACTTC. This chain joins TRBV6-2 or TRBV6-3 and TRBJ2-5, with D hard to call. CDR3 size: 17 residues. V was cut by 2 bases and J by 5 bases, with 21 bases left in between. Germline V gene sequence: CDR1 MNHEY, CDR2 SVGEGT.